Listed here are 5 T cell receptor beta chains from one sample, sequenced in a study of blood T cell repertoires in COVID-19. Some clones are missing from TCRdb's copy, which holds only in-frame ones; the method was immunoSEQ multiplex PCR. The sample has approximately 200,000 clones, approximately 84% seen once; the top ten hold roughly 2.4%. What was sequenced was peripheral blood. The receptors here all came from a woman between 55 and 75 years old with acute or convalescent COVID-19.

The V and J genes are TRBV28 and TRBJ1-1; D unclear. In germline, CDR1 is MDHEN, CDR2 SYDVKM. Trimming stripped 1 base from V and 1 base from J, with 10 bases between. The CDR3 is 15 residues long. This CDR3 reads CASSLFLRTNTEAFF. The CDR3 DNA reads as TGTGCCAGCAGTTTATTCCTACGAACGAACACTGAAGCTTTCTTT.

This sequence joins TRBV3-1 (or the pseudogene TRBV3-2) and TRBJ1-4, with no clear D. This CDR3 has 16 amino acids. V lost 0 bases and J 6 bases, leaving 14 bases between the germline ends. Per the germline V gene, CDR1 is LGHDT and CDR2 is YNNKEL (reference sequence). This CDR3 is CASSQDPAWQDEKLFF. The CDR3 DNA follows: TGTGCCAGCAGCCAAGATCCGGCGTGGCAGGATGAAAAACTGTTTTTT.

The chain couples TRBV7-3 to TRBJ2-1; 12 nucleotides agree with TRBD2. The V gene end was trimmed by 0 bases and the J gene end by 6 bases; junction bases not matched to a gene: 0. This CDR3 comprises 15 residues. Germline V lookup: CDR1 SGHTA, CDR2 FQGTGA. The chain's CDR3 is CASSLTLAGGNEQFF. DNA for the CDR3: TGTGCCAGCAGCTTAACACTAGCGGGGGGCAATGAGCAGTTCTTC.

V usage is TRBV19 and J usage is TRBJ2-5, with 8 bases lining up with TRBD2. CDR3 length: 13 amino acids. Germline CDR1 and CDR2: LNHDA and SQIVND (reference sequence). Trimming removed 5 bases from V and 4 bases from J; junction bases left unmatched: 3. The CDR3 sequence: CASSREGRETQYF. CDR3 DNA: TGTGCCAGTAGTCGGGAGGGTCGAGAGACCCAGTACTTC. Together with reference TRBV19 and TRBJ2-5, the CDR3 gives the full variable domain: DGGITQSPKYLFRKEGQNVTLSCEQNLNHDAMYWYRQDPGQGLRLIYYSQIVNDFQKGDIAEGYSVSREKKESFPLTVTSAQKNPTAFYLCASSREGRETQYFGPGTRLLVL.

The genes are TRBV7-2 and TRBJ1-2; no definite D call. This CDR3 region has 15 residues. The V gene lost 1 base and the J gene lost 3 bases, with 12 bases spanning the gap. In germline, CDR1 is SGHTA, CDR2 FQGNSA. The CDR3 nucleotides are TGTGCCAGCAGCTTAGTAAAGTCGGGTTACTATGGCTACACCTTC. Amino acid sequence: CASSLVKSGYYGYTF.